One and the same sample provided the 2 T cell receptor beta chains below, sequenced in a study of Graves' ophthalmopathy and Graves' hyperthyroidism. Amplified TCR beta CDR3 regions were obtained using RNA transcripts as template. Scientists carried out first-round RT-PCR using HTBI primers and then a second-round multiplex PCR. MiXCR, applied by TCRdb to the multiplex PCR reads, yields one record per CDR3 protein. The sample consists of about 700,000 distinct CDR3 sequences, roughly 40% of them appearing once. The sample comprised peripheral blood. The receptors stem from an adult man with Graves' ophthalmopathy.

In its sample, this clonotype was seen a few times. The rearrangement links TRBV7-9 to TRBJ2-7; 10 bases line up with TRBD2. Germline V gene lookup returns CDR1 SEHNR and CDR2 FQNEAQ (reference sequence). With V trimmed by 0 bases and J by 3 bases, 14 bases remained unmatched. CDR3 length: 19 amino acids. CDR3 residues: CASSLAIAGGSSLGYEQYF. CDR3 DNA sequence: TGTGCCAGCAGCTTAGCAATAGCGGGAGGAAGTTCTTTAGGCTACGAGCAGTACTTC.

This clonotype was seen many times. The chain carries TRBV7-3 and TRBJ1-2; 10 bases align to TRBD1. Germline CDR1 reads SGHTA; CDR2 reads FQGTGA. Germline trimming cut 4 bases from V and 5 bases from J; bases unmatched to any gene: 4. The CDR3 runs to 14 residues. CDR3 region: CASSSTGGRYGYTF. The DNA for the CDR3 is TGTGCCAGCAGCTCGACAGGGGGCCGGTATGGCTACACCTTC.